The 4 T cell receptor beta chains in this list originate from one sample, sequenced in a study of T cells in Graves' hyperthyroidism and ophthalmopathy (dated by TCRdb to the late 2010s). Libraries were built with multiplex PCR. Instrument used: Illumina HiSeq 2000. Amplification of TCR beta CDR3 regions was carried out from RNA transcripts. The TCR CDR3 was subjected to a first round of RT-PCR using the HTBI primer set and the Qiagen OneStep RT-PCR kit. The public reads were reprocessed in TCRdb via fastp at Q25 and MiXCR, keeping in-frame beta chains. Rows with a matching CDR3 protein are joined into one entry that keeps the most common DNA and genes. This sample holds around 300,000 distinct CDR3 sequences; over 11% were observed only once. The ten largest clones take up 20% to 25% of the sample. The source material was blood. The receptors stem from a woman aged 30 to 39 with Graves' hyperthyroidism.

This clonotype was detected ten times or more. The chain couples TRBV2 to TRBJ2-7, with D tentatively TRBD1 (6 bases). The CDR3 has 15 amino acids. The V and J ends lost 2 bases and 7 bases respectively, with 18 bases between them. The germline CDR1 and CDR2 sequences are SNHLY and FYNNEI. This chain's CDR3 is CASSEHLGAREEQYF. CDR3 in DNA: TGTGCCAGCAGTGAACATCTGGGGGCCCGAGAAGAGCAGTACTTC. Complete variable domain (other parts from reference TRBV2 and TRBJ2-7): EPEVTQTPSHQVTQMGQEVILRCVPISNHLYFYWYRQILGQKVEFLVSFYNNEISEKSEIFDDQFSVERPDGSNFTLKIRSTKLEDSAMYFCASSEHLGAREEQYFGPGTRLTVT.

This clonotype was seen repeatedly, ten times or more. The V call is TRBV11-2, the J call TRBJ2-1, with 7 bases lining up with TRBD2. V gave up 4 bases and J gave up 9 bases; unmatched junction bases: 9. The germline gives CDR1 SGHAT, CDR2 FQNNGV. The CDR3 has 14 residues. The CDR3 coding sequence is TGTGCCAGCAGCTCTCCAGCGGGGTCTCTTGAGCAGTTCTTC. Encoded protein: CASSSPAGSLEQFF. Full variable domain (outside the CDR3, taken from reference TRBV11-2 and TRBJ2-1): EAGVAQSPRYKIIEKRQSVAFWCNPISGHATLYWYQQILGQGPKLLIQFQNNGVVDDSQLPKDRFSAERLKGVDSTLKIQPAKLEDSAVYLCASSSPAGSLEQFFGPGTRLTVL.

This clonotype was detected only a few times. This chain links TRBV14 with TRBJ1-1; TRBD1 might be the D (5 bases). There are 14 residues in the CDR3. Germline CDR1 and CDR2: SGHDN and FVKESK. The V and J ends lost 4 bases and 4 bases respectively, with 13 bases between them. CDR3 region: CASSLEVGGTEAFF. The CDR3, as DNA: TGTGCCAGCAGCCTCGAGGTGGGGGGCACTGAAGCTTTCTTT.

At least ten counts were recorded for this clonotype. The V and J genes are TRBV12-3 or TRBV12-4 and TRBJ2-3, with D perhaps matching TRBD1 or TRBD2 (6 bases each). The CDR3 is 16 amino acids. The germline V and J ends were trimmed by 5 bases and 6 bases, with 21 bases remaining between them. DNA for the CDR3: TGTGCCAGCAGTCTTCAAGGGACTGGGGGCATGGATACGCAGTATTTT. Its translation is CASSLQGTGGMDTQYF.